What follows are 18 T cell receptor beta chains derived from one specimen sequenced in a study of T cell responses to AZD1222 COVID-19 vaccine. Measured with immunoSEQ multiplex PCR; TCRdb has only the in-frame clones, and not every one. The top ten hold about 13% of the sample, which has some 94,000 clones, roughly 92% seen once. The input for sequencing was peripheral blood, taken on day 0 of AZD1222 vaccination. Every receptor here comes from an adult in good health.

The rearrangement links TRBV6-5 to TRBJ1-6, with D unclear. V was clipped by 0 bases and J by 15 bases, with 21 bases between them. CDR3 size: 16 residues. Germline CDR1 and CDR2: MNHEY and SVGAGI. The CDR3: CASSYSSNPLPHNLHF. CDR3 sequence (DNA): TGTGCCAGCAGTTACTCCTCGAACCCCTTGCCCCACAACCTCCACTTT.

The J gene is TRBJ1-1, the V gene TRBV7-9; D is undetermined. The germline gives CDR1 SEHNR, CDR2 FQNEAQ (reference sequence). The CDR3 is 19 residues long. V gave up 0 bases and J gave up 0 bases, with 20 bases separating them. CDR3 nucleotide sequence: TGTGCCAGCAGCTTAGCGAAGCTGCGCGGTCTAGACTTGAACACTGAAGCTTTCTTT. Translation gives CASSLAKLRGLDLNTEAFF.

This sequence joins TRBV28 and TRBJ2-7; D may be TRBD2 (6 bases). The CDR3 length is 12 residues. Trimming pared 5 bases from V and 3 bases from J, leaving 8 bases between. Germline assignment: CDR1 MDHEN and CDR2 SYDVKM. The CDR3 nucleotides read TGTGCCAGCAGTCTCGGGGGCTACGAGCAGTACTTC. This encodes CASSLGGYEQYF.

V and J are TRBV28 and TRBJ1-2; the match to TRBD1 covers 8 bases. CDR3 size: 14 residues. The V segment lost 3 bases and the J segment 2 bases; nucleotides outside the gene matches: 2. Per germline, CDR1 MDHEN and CDR2 SYDVKM. CDR3 nucleotide sequence: TGTGCCAGCAGTTTGAACAGGGGGAACTATGGCTACACCTTC. It yields the protein CASSLNRGNYGYTF.

V and J are TRBV30 and TRBJ1-5; 7 nucleotides align to TRBD1. V lost 3 bases, J lost 3 bases, and 8 bases stayed unmatched. Germline V CDR1 and CDR2: GTSNPN, SVGIG (reference sequence). The CDR3 has 15 residues. CDR3 residues: CAWSLPGTANQPQHF. For the CDR3, the DNA is TGTGCCTGGAGCCTCCCCGGGACAGCCAATCAGCCCCAGCATTTT. Full variable domain (rest looked up from reference TRBV30 and TRBJ1-5): SQTIHQWPATLVQPVGSPLSLECTVEGTSNPNLYWYRQAAGRGLQLLFYSVGIGQISSEVPQNLSASRPQDRQFILSSKKLLLSDSGFYLCAWSLPGTANQPQHFGDGTRLSIL.

V and J are TRBV5-1 and TRBJ1-2; 7 positions agree with TRBD1. Losses at the gene ends were 0 bases for V and 7 bases for J; bases not matched to a gene: 6. Per the germline V gene, CDR1 is SGHRS and CDR2 is YFSETQ. The CDR3 is 14 amino acids. The CDR3, as DNA: TGCGCCAGCAGCTTGGAGACAGGGTTTATTGGCTACACCTTC. It translates to CASSLETGFIGYTF.

The V call is TRBV3-1 (or the pseudogene TRBV3-2), the J call TRBJ2-1; the match to TRBD2 covers 7 bases. Losses at the gene ends were 1 base for V and 9 bases for J; bases not matched to a gene: 12. The germline V gene has CDR1 LGHDT and CDR2 YNNKEL (reference sequence). The CDR3 extends over 16 amino acids. This CDR3 reads CASSQALGVGRGEQFF. The CDR3 region has the DNA TGTGCCAGCAGCCAAGCCCTTGGGGTAGGGAGGGGTGAGCAGTTCTTC.

Here the CDR3 reads CASSPPGVGNTEAFF. Here the CDR3 DNA reads TGTGCCAGCAGCCCTCCGGGGGTTGGGAACACTGAAGCTTTCTTT. The chain employs TRBV7-6 and TRBJ1-1, with D possibly TRBD1 on 5 matching bases. V lost 5 bases and J 1 base, leaving 14 bases between the germline ends. From germline, CDR1 is SGHVS and CDR2 FNYEAQ. The CDR3 has 15 amino acids.

The V gene is TRBV3-1 (or the pseudogene TRBV3-2), the J gene TRBJ2-1; unclear D gene. CDR3 length: 15 amino acids. The V end lost 4 bases, the J end lost 0 bases, and 10 bases lay between the germline ends. The V gene's germline CDR1 is LGHDT and CDR2 YNNKEL (reference sequence). This CDR3 is CASSLYSLSYNEQFF. The CDR3 nucleotides are TGTGCCAGCAGCCTTTATTCTCTCTCCTACAATGAGCAGTTCTTC.

The V gene is TRBV2, the J gene TRBJ1-1; D is unresolved. Per the germline V gene, CDR1 is SNHLY and CDR2 is FYNNEI. Trimming stripped 11 bases from V and 4 bases from J, with 17 bases between. This CDR3 has 13 amino acids. The CDR3 DNA is TGTGCCTCCACCTTGGAGACGTCCACTGAAGCTTTCTTT. It translates to CASTLETSTEAFF.

V usage is TRBV19 and J usage is TRBJ1-6; a weak D match, TRBD1 (5 bases). CDR3 length: 15 residues. V was shortened by 5 bases and J by 7 bases, with 15 bases between the two germline ends. Germline assignment: CDR1 LNHDA and CDR2 SQIVND (reference sequence). This CDR3 is CASSPFGEGNSPLHF. The DNA for the CDR3 is TGTGCCAGTAGTCCGTTCGGGGAGGGGAATTCACCCCTCCACTTT.

The chain joins TRBV30 to TRBJ2-1, with D perhaps matching TRBD2 (5 bases). CDR3 length equals 14 residues. Trimming left V 2 bases short and J 6 bases short, with 14 bases between. CDR1 is GTSNPN, CDR2 SVGIG, per germline (reference sequence). The CDR3 bases are TGTGCCTGGAGTCTAGCCGGATCCCCCAATGAGCAGTTCTTC. Translated: CAWSLAGSPNEQFF.

The CDR3 DNA is TGTGCCAGCAGCCCTAAGCTACAGGGGAGGGATACGCAGTATTTT. This translates into CASSPKLQGRDTQYF. The V gene is TRBV11-2, the J gene TRBJ2-3; possible D gene TRBD1, 7 bases. Germline loops: CDR1 SGHAT, CDR2 FQNNGV. This CDR3 comprises 15 residues. V was shortened by 5 bases and J by 6 bases, with 18 bases between the two germline ends. Complete variable domain (other parts from reference TRBV11-2 and TRBJ2-3): EAGVAQSPRYKIIEKRQSVAFWCNPISGHATLYWYQQILGQGPKLLIQFQNNGVVDDSQLPKDRFSAERLKGVDSTLKIQPAKLEDSAVYLCASSPKLQGRDTQYFGPGTRLTVL.

The genes are TRBV19 and TRBJ2-1; D gene ambiguous. This CDR3 is built from 13 residues. The germline V gene encodes CDR1 LNHDA and CDR2 SQIVND (reference sequence). Trimming stripped 4 bases from V and 10 bases from J, with 14 bases between. CDR3: CASSTLRSPEQFF. CDR3 DNA sequence: TGTGCCAGTAGTACCCTCCGTAGCCCAGAGCAGTTCTTC.

This rearrangement joins TRBV7-3 to TRBJ2-5; tentatively, D is TRBD2 (5 bases). V shed 5 bases and J shed 5 bases, with 18 bases lying between them. Per germline, CDR1 SGHTA and CDR2 FQGTGA. The length of the CDR3 is 15 residues. The chain's CDR3 is CASSSKGAEWETQYF. The CDR3 nucleotides are TGTGCCAGCAGCAGTAAGGGAGCGGAGTGGGAGACCCAGTACTTC.

The chain joins TRBV19 to TRBJ2-2, with 9 positions matching TRBD1. The germline V gene encodes CDR1 LNHDA and CDR2 SQIVND (reference sequence). The trim removed 6 bases at V and 3 bases at J, leaving 2 bases unmatched. CDR3 length: 14 residues. This CDR3 reads CASRGQGDTGELFF. The CDR3 DNA reads TGTGCCAGTAGGGGACAGGGTGACACCGGGGAGCTGTTTTTT.

This chain connects TRBV7-9 to TRBJ2-2, with D uncertain. V shed 1 base and J shed 4 bases, with 10 bases lying between them. In germline, CDR1 is SEHNR, CDR2 FQNEAQ (reference sequence). The CDR3 spans 15 residues. Written as DNA, the CDR3 is TGTGCCAGCAGCTTAGAACTCCGACCCACCGGGGAGCTGTTTTTT. Protein product: CASSLELRPTGELFF.

The chain links TRBV6-1 to TRBJ1-4, with 7 nucleotides matching TRBD1. Germline values: CDR1 MNHNS, CDR2 SASEGT. J was trimmed by 4 bases and V by 0 bases; bases with no gene match: 2. The CDR3 spans 15 residues. CDR3 bases: TGTGCCAGCAGTGAAGCAGGGGGCCTTAATGAAAAACTGTTTTTT. It yields the protein CASSEAGGLNEKLFF.